In this sample, the clone carrying this TCR beta chain is medium-sized. Its antigen remains unknown. Sequenced by immunoSEQ multiplex PCR; TCRdb stores in-frame clones only, minus some. The sample yields 13,000 or so clones, roughly 77% seen once. The CDR3 is made up of 15 amino acids. V was cut by 1 base and J by 8 bases, with 12 bases left in between. CDR1 is LGHNA and CDR2 is YNFKEQ in the germline V gene. The source of the sample is a study of PD-1 blockade in classical Hodgkin lymphoma. Whole-study results and caveats: Exclusion covered patients beginning nivolumab under 1 year post-ASCT.

Following autologous stem cell transplantation, relapse occurred in every patient, and exposure to brentuximab vedotin varied. Best responses fell into complete response, partial response or progressive disease. Sequencing was performed on peripheral blood mononuclear cells (PBMCs), taken at baseline. This chain uses TRBV4-2 with TRBJ1-6; D perhaps matches TRBD1 (6 bases). The TCR originated in a human donor with classical Hodgkin lymphoma. The DNA of the CDR3 is TGTGCCAGCAGCCAAGGGCCGGACAGAGATTCACCCCTCCACTTT. Translating gives CASSQGPDRDSPLHF.